The sequence of this T cell receptor (beta chain) was determined in a study of regulatory T cells in long-lasting Graves disease. The CDR3 has 11 amino acids. Trimming removed 4 bases from V and 6 bases from J, with 7 bases in between. Germline V gene data show CDR1 as MDHEN and CDR2 as SYDVKM. General observations from the study: Persistent disease exhibited a predilection for TRBV28, TRBJ1-2 and TRBJ2-5. Rather than thyroid tissue, only peripheral blood underwent study. The study found persistent patients shared more public clonotypes (fewer than 3,000) than new patients (over 850).

Arm-PCR of CDR3 regions with iRepertoire HTBI primers generated TCR beta libraries. Using its own MiXCR run on the multiplex PCR reads, TCRdb lists one record per CDR3 protein. The data show over 300,000 distinct CDR3 sequences, 15% to 18% seen once. Time point given: newly diagnosed GD, antithyroid drugs for less than 3 months. Making the TCR library involved RNA that had been extracted from PBMCs. The diagnosis of Graves' disease used American Thyroid Association guidelines. This clonotype was seen repeatedly, ten times or more. The antigen is undetermined. V and J are TRBV28 and TRBJ2-7, with no clear D. The specimen comprised peripheral blood mononuclear cells (PBMCs), sampled at new diagnosis, from a patient treated with antithyroid drugs. The TCR originated in a female donor with Graves disease. CDR3 DNA sequence: TGTGCCAGCAGTTCCGTTCGCGAGCAGTACTTC. Its translation is CASSSVREQYF.